The clone carrying this T cell receptor beta chain was recorded only once. This sample is drawn from a study of blood T cell repertoires in COVID-19. Study details: Samples came from the United States, Italy and Spain, spanning acute and convalescent COVID-19. PBMCs, B-cell-depleted T cells, or T cells were the source of the cDNA or gDNA that made up the material.

Per the original methods: Estimates of nucleated cell counts were drawn from the amplification of reference gene primers. Sequenced by immunoSEQ multiplex PCR; TCRdb stores in-frame clones only, minus some. That table gives V, J and clone size, and the DNA gave D and trimming. Among over 90,000 clones listed, approximately 74% were seen once. V was pared by 2 bases and J by 5 bases, with 4 bases of the junction left unmatched. The germline gives CDR1 SGHNT, CDR2 YYREEE (reference sequence). The CDR3 runs to 15 residues. One Seattle source followed patients from active infection through their disease course.

Specimen: peripheral blood. The sequence came from a man aged 65 to 85 with COVID-19, enrolled during active disease. The chain recombines TRBV5-4 with TRBJ2-3, with 11 bases that match TRBD2. The CDR3 nucleotides read TGTGCCAGCAGCTTACTAGCGGGAGAGGGAGATACGCAGTATTTT. It encodes CASSLLAGEGDTQYF.